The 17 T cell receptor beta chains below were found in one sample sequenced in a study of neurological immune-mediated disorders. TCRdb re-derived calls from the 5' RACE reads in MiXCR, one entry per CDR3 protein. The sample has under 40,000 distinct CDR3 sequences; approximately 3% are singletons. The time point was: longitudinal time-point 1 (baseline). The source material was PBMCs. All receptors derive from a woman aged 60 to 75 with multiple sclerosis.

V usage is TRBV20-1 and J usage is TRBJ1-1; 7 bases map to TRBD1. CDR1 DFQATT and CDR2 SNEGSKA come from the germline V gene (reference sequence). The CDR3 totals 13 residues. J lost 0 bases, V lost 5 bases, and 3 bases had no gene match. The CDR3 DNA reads TGCAGTGCTTGGACAGGCCTGAACACTGAAGCTTTCTTT. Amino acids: CSAWTGLNTEAFF.

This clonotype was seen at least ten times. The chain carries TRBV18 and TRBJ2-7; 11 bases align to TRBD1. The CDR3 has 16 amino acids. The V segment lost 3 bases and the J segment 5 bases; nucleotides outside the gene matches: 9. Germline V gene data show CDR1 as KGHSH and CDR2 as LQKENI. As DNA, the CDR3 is TGTGCCAGCTCACCCTCTCGGACAGGGGGCGGCCACGAGCAGTACTTC. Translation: CASSPSRTGGGHEQYF.

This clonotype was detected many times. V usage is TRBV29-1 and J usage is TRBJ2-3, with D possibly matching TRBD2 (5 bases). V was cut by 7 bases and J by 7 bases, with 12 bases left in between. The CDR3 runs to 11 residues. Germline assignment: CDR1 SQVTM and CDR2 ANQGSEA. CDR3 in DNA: TGCAGCGCGGAGGCGCCGAATACGCAGTATTTT. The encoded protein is CSAEAPNTQYF.

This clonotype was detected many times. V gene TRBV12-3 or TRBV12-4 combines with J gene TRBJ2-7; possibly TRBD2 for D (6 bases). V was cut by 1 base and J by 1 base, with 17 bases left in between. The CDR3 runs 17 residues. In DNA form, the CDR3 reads TGTGCCAGCAGTTTAGGGGGTGGGGGGACGGCATCCTACGAGCAGTACTTC. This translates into CASSLGGGGTASYEQYF.

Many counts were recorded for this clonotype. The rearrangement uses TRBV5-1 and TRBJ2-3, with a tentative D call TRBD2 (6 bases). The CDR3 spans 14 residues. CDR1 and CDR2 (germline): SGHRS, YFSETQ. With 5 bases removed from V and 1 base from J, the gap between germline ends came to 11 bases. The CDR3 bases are TGCGCCAGCAGGGACGGAGGGGGCACAGATACGCAGTATTTT. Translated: CASRDGGGTDTQYF. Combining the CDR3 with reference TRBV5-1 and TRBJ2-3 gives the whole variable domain KAGVTQTPRYLIKTRGQQVTLSCSPISGHRSVSWYQQTPGQGLQFLFEYFSETQRNKGNFPGRFSGRQFSNSRSEMNVSTLELGDSALYLCASRDGGGTDTQYFGPGTRLTVL.

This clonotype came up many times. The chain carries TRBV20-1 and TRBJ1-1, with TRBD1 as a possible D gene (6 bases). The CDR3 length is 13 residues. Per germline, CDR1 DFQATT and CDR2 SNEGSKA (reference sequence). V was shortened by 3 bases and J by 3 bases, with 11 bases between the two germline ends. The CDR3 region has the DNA TGCAGTGCTAGCGAGGGGGTGGACACTGAAGCTTTCTTT. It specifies CSASEGVDTEAFF.

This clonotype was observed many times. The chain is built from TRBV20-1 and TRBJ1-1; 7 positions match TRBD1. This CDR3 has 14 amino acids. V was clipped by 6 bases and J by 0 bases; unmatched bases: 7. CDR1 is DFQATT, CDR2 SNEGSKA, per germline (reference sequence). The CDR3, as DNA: TGCAGTGCCCGCCCCGGGACAGTGAACACTGAAGCTTTCTTT. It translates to CSARPGTVNTEAFF.

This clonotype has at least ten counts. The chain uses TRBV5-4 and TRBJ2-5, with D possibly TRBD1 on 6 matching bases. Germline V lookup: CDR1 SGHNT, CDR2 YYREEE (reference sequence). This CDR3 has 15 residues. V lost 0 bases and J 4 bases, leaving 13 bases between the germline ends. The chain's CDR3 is CASSLDQGHSETQYF. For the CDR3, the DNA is TGTGCCAGCAGCTTGGATCAGGGACACTCAGAGACCCAGTACTTC.

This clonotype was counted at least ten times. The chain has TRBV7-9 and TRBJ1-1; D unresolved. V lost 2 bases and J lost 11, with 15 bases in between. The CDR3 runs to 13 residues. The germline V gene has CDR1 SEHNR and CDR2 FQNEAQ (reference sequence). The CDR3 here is CASSLTAQVNAFF. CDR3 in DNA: TGTGCCAGCAGCTTAACGGCCCAAGTGAACGCTTTCTTT.

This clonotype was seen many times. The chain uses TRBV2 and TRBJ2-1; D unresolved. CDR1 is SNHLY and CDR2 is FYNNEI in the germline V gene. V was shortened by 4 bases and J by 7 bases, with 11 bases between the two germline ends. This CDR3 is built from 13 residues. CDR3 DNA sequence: TGTGCCAGCAGTGTTAGGGCGCGGAATGAGCAGTTCTTC. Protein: CASSVRARNEQFF. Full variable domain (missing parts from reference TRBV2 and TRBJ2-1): EPEVTQTPSHQVTQMGQEVILRCVPISNHLYFYWYRQILGQKVEFLVSFYNNEISEKSEIFDDQFSVERPDGSNFTLKIRSTKLEDSAMYFCASSVRARNEQFFGPGTRLTVL.

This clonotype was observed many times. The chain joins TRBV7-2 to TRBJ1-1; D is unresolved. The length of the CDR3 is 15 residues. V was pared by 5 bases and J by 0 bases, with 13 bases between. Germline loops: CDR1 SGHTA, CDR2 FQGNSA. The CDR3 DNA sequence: TGTGCCAGCAGCCCCGGGGTAGATGTGAACACTGAAGCTTTCTTT. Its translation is CASSPGVDVNTEAFF.

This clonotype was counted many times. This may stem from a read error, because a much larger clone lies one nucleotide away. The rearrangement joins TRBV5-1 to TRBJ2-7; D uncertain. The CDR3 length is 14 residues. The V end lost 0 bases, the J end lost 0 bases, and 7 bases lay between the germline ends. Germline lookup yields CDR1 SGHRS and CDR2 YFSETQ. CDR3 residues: CASSLGKDSYEQYF. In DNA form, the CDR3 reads TGCGCCAGCAGCTTGGGCAAGGACTCCTACGAGCAGTACTTC.

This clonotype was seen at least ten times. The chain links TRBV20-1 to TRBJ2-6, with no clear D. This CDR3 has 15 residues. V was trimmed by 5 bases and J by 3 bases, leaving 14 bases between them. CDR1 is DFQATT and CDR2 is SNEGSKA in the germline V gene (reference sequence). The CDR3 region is CSASRSGYGANVLTF. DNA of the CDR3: TGCAGTGCTTCCCGGTCGGGTTATGGGGCCAACGTCCTGACTTTC.

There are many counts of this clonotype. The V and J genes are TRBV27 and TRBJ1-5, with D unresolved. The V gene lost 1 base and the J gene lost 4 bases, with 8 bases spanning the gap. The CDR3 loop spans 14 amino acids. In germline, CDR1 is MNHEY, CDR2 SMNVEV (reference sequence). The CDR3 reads CASSLFSSNQPQHF. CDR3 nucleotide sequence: TGTGCCAGCAGTTTATTTTCAAGTAATCAGCCCCAGCATTTT.

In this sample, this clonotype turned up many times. CDR3 nucleotide sequence: TGTGCCAGCAGCTTAGCATCGTGGCAGCCTGGGACTGAAGCTTTCTTT. The encoded protein is CASSLASWQPGTEAFF. The rearrangement links TRBV7-6 to TRBJ1-1, with no clear D. The CDR3 has 16 residues. Trimming cost V 0 bases and J 5 bases, with 16 bases left between them. Germline CDR1 SGHVS, CDR2 FNYEAQ.

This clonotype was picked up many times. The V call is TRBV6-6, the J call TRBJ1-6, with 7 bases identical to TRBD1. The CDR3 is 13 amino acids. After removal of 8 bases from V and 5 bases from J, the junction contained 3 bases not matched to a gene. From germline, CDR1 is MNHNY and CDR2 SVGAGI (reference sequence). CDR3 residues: CASSGQNNSPLHF. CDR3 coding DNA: TGTGCCAGCTCGGGACAGAATAATTCACCCCTCCACTTT.

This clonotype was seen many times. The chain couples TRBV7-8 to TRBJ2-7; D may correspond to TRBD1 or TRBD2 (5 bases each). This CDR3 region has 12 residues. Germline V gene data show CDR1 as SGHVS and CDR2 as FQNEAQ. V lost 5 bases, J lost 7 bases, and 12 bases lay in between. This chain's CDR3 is CASSRRGEEQYF. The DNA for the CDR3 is TGTGCCAGCAGCCGCCGAGGGGAAGAGCAGTACTTC.